Detailed here is one TCR beta chain. The antigen remains unidentified. This CDR3 has 21 residues. Germline CDR1 reads GTSNPN; CDR2 reads SVGIG (reference sequence). The V gene end was trimmed by 2 bases and the J gene end by 0 bases; junction bases not matched to a gene: 19. TCRdb's copy holds only in-frame clones and misses some; the assay was immunoSEQ multiplex PCR. The table records around 34,000 clones, roughly three quarters of them present only once. One to two pinch biopsies were taken from the rectum during colonoscopy. The data derive from a study of pediatric ulcerative colitis. The overall study: Disease was pancolitis in about 7 and left-sided in two, histology-confirmed. Study-level points and caveats: Acute severe colitis showed lower rectal diversity from clonal expansions. No controls had the two rectal clonotypes shared by ulcerative colitis patients. Compared with controls, ulcerative colitis showed greater blood-rectum clone sharing.

Sequenced input: gut tissue. The sequence came from a boy younger than 18 with mild ulcerative colitis. The chain recombines TRBV30 with TRBJ2-3; TRBD2 matches 11 bases. CDR3 in amino acids: CAWSNPPRLAGGHASTDTQYF. The CDR3, as DNA: TGTGCCTGGAGTAACCCCCCTAGGCTAGCGGGGGGTCACGCTAGCACAGATACGCAGTATTTT.